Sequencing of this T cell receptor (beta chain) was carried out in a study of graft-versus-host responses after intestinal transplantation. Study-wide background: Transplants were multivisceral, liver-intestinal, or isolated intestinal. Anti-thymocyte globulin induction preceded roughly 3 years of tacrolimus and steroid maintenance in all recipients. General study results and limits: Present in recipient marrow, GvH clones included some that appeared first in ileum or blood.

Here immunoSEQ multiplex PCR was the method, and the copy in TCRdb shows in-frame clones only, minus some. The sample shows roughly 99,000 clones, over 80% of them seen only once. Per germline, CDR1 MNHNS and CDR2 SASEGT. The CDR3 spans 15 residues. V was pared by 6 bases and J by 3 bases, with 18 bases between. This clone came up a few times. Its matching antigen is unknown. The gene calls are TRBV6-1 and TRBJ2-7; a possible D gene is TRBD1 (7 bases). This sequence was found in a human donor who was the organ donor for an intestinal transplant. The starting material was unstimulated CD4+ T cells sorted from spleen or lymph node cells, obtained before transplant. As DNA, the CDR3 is TGTGCCAGCAGAACCGACAGGGCCGGGGGCTACGAGCAGTACTTC. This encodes CASRTDRAGGYEQYF.